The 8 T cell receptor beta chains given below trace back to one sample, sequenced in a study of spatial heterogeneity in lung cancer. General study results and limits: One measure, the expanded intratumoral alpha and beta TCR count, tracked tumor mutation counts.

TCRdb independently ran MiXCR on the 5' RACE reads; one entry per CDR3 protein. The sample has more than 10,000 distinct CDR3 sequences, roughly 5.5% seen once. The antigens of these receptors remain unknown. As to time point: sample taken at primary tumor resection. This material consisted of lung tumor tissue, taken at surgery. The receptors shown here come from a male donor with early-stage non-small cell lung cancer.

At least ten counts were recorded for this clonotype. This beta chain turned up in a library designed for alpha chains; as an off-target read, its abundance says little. CDR3 in amino acids: CSVVRSGGHTDTQYF. CDR3 in DNA: TGCAGCGTTGTTAGGAGCGGGGGCCACACAGATACGCAGTATTTT. This chain joins TRBV29-1 and TRBJ2-3, with 8 bases matching TRBD2. After removal of 4 bases from V and 2 bases from J, the junction contained 8 bases not matched to a gene. This CDR3 has 15 amino acids. Germline V gives CDR1 SQVTM, CDR2 ANQGSEA.

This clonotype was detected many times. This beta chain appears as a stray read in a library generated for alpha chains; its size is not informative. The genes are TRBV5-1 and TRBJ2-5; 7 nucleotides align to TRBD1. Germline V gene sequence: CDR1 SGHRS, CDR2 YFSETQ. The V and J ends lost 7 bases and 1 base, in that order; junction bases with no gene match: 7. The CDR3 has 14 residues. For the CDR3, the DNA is TGCGCCAGCTTCACCCCAGGGGGCCAAGAGACCCAGTACTTC. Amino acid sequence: CASFTPGGQETQYF. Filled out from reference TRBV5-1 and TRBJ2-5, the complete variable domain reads KAGVTQTPRYLIKTRGQQVTLSCSPISGHRSVSWYQQTPGQGLQFLFEYFSETQRNKGNFPGRFSGRQFSNSRSEMNVSTLELGDSALYLCASFTPGGQETQYFGPGTRLLVL.

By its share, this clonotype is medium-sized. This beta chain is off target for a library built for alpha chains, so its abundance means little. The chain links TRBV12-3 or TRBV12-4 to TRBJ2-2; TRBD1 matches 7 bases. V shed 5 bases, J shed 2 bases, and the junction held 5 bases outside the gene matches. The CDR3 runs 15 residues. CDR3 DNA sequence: TGTGCCAGCAGTAACAGGGGAAGCAACACCGGGGAGCTGTTTTTT. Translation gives CASSNRGSNTGELFF.

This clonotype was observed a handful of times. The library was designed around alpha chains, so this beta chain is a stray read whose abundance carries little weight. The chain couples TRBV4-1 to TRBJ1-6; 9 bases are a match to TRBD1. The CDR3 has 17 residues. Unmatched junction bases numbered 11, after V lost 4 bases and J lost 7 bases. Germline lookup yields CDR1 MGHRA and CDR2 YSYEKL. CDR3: CASSPHPGQGWNSPLHF. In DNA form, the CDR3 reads TGCGCCAGCAGCCCTCACCCGGGACAGGGTTGGAATTCACCCCTCCACTTT.

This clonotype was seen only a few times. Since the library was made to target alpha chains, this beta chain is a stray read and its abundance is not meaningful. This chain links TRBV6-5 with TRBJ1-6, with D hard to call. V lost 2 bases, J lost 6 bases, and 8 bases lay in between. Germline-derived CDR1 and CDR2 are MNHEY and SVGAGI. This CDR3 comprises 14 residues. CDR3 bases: TGTGCCAGCAGTTACGGGCTCTTTAATTCACCCCTCCACTTT. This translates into CASSYGLFNSPLHF.

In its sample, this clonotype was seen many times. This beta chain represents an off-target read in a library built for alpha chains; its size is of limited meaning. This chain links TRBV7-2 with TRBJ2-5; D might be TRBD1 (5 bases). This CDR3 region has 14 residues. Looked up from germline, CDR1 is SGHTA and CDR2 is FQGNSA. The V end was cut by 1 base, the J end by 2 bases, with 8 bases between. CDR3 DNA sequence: TGTGCCAGCAGCTTAGAGACAGCTCAAGAGACCCAGTACTTC. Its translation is CASSLETAQETQYF.

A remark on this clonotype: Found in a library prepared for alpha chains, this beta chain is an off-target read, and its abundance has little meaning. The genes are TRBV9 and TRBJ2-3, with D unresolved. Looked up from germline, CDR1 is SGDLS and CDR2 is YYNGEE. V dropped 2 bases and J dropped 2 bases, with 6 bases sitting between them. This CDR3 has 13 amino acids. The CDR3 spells CASSVQITDTQYF. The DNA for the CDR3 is TGTGCCAGCAGCGTGCAGATCACAGATACGCAGTATTTT.

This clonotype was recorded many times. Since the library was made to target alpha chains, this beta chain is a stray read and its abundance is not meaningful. This chain's CDR3 is CASSTGWAYNEQFF. DNA of the CDR3: TGCGCCAGCTCAACGGGGTGGGCCTACAATGAGCAGTTCTTC. This chain links TRBV10-2 with TRBJ2-1; D perhaps matches TRBD2 (5 bases). Germline-derived CDR1 and CDR2 are WSHSY and SAAADI. This CDR3 comprises 14 residues. V lost 8 bases and J lost 2, with 13 bases in between.